These 4 T cell receptor beta chains originate from one sample sequenced in a study of T-cell reconstitution after alpha-beta-depleted transplantation in children. Construction of the TCRbeta library involved unique molecular identifiers. From the PCR reads, TCRdb called clonotypes with MiXCR, one entry per CDR3 protein. In the table there are 200,000 or so distinct CDR3 sequences, roughly 8.1% of which are singletons. The specimen was PBMCs, mostly from graft donor cells, collected 360 days after TCRalphabeta/CD19-depleted stem cell transplant. The receptors were sampled from a male patient aged 2-9 years who had a stem cell transplant for acute myeloid leukemia, so the T cells may come from the graft donor.

This clonotype was counted a few times. V gene TRBV10-3 combines with J gene TRBJ2-7, with 10 bases aligning to TRBD2. The CDR3 loop spans 13 amino acids. CDR1 and CDR2 (germline): ENHRY, SYGVKD. J was trimmed by 3 bases and V by 8 bases; bases with no gene match: 4. The CDR3 sequence is CAIGIAGGYEQYF. The DNA for the CDR3 is TGTGCCATCGGCATAGCGGGGGGCTACGAGCAGTACTTC.

This clonotype has a count of ten or more. This chain joins TRBV27 and TRBJ2-7, with a tentative D call TRBD1 (6 bases). Germline V lookup: CDR1 MNHEY, CDR2 SMNVEV (reference sequence). V lost 5 bases, J lost 5 bases, and 16 bases lay in between. CDR3 size: 14 residues. The CDR3 bases are TGTGCCAGCAGTAAAGCCCCCAGGGGCCACGAGCAGTACTTC. This gives the protein CASSKAPRGHEQYF.

This clonotype was counted at least ten times. The chain uses TRBV7-9 and TRBJ2-3; possibly TRBD1 or TRBD2 for D (5 bases each). The CDR3 has 17 amino acids. Trimming took 1 base from V and 0 from J, leaving 14 bases between them. Germline V gene sequence: CDR1 SEHNR, CDR2 FQNEAQ (reference sequence). The CDR3 DNA reads as TGTGCCAGCAGCTTAGGAACCGGGACCCCGAGCACAGATACGCAGTATTTT. It yields the protein CASSLGTGTPSTDTQYF.

At least ten counts were recorded for this clonotype. The V gene is TRBV29-1, the J gene TRBJ2-1, with TRBD2 matching 14 bases. V dropped 6 bases and J dropped 10; count of bases not matched to a gene: 5. Germline V gene sequence: CDR1 SQVTM, CDR2 ANQGSEA. The CDR3 has 13 residues. The CDR3 DNA reads as TGCAGCGTAGGGACTAGCGGGGGCCTGGAGCAGTTCTTC. Amino acid sequence: CSVGTSGGLEQFF.